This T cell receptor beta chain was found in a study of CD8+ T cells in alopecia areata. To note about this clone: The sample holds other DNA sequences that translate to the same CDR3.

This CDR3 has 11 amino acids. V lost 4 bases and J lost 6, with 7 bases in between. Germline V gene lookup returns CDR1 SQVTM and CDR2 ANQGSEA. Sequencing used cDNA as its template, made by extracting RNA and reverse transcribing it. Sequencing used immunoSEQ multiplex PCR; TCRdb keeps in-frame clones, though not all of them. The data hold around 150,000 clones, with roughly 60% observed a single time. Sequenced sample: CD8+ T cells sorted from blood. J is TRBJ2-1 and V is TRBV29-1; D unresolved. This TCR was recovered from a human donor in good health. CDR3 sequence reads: CSVGLPNEQFF. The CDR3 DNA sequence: TGCAGCGTTGGGCTCCCCAATGAGCAGTTCTTC.